The rows below give T cell receptor beta chains drawn from one sample of a study of PD-L1 blockade in urothelial cancer. Data came from immunoSEQ multiplex PCR; TCRdb stores just in-frame clones and leaves some out. The sample gives 90,000 to 130,000 clones, approximately 90% of which show up once; more than 3% is in the top ten. Sample: PBMCs, taken around atezolizumab (anti-PD-L1) treatment. The receptors were sampled from a man in his sixties with urothelial cancer. CDR3s include the opening cysteine and the closing phenylalanine or tryptophan. Fields, in order: CDR3 length, D gene, J gene, V gene, clone size, CDR3 protein, CDR3 DNA. The D gene is left open where the match is weak. The size field is filled for only some rows; it gives once, few, many or a size class.

length: 13
D: TRBD1
J: TRBJ1-6
V: TRBV6-6
size: .
CDR3: CASRPGQGSPLHF
DNA: TGTGCCAGCAGGCCCGGACAGGGTTCACCCCTCCACTTT

length: 15
D: TRBD2
J: TRBJ2-2
V: TRBV5-4
size: .
CDR3: CASSLLAGDTGELFF
DNA: TGTGCCAGCAGCTTGCTAGCGGGAGACACCGGGGAGCTGTTTTTT

length: 16
D: TRBD1
J: TRBJ2-5
V: TRBV28
size: once
CDR3: CASSSQGQGARWAQYF
DNA: TGTGCCAGCAGTTCCCAGGGACAGGGGGCGAGGTGGGCCCAGTACTTC

length: 15
D: .
J: TRBJ1-2
V: TRBV5-1
size: .
CDR3: CASSLVAQAPSGYTF
DNA: TGCGCCAGCAGCTTGGTAGCGCAGGCCCCTAGTGGCTACACCTTC

length: 14
D: .
J: TRBJ2-1
V: TRBV5-1
size: once
CDR3: CASSPDAGKNEQFF
DNA: TGCGCCAGCAGCCCGGATGCGGGGAAAAATGAGCAGTTCTTC

length: 14
D: TRBD1
J: TRBJ2-1
V: TRBV5-1
size: .
CDR3: CASRTGTGGNEQFF
DNA: TGCGCCAGCAGAACCGGGACAGGGGGCAATGAGCAGTTCTTC

length: 15
D: TRBD1
J: TRBJ1-5
V: TRBV7-2
size: .
CDR3: CASTRQGGPNQPQHF
DNA: TGTGCCAGCACCCGACAGGGGGGGCCCAATCAGCCCCAGCATTTT

length: 14
D: TRBD1
J: TRBJ2-7
V: TRBV2
size: .
CDR3: CASSDQGQGYEQYF
DNA: TGTGCCAGCAGTGACCAAGGACAGGGCTACGAGCAGTACTTC

length: 17
D: TRBD2
J: TRBJ2-3
V: TRBV28
size: .
CDR3: CASPPPIGGRATDTQYF
DNA: TGTGCCAGCCCGCCCCCCATAGGCGGGAGGGCAACAGATACGCAGTATTTT

length: 14
D: .
J: TRBJ1-3
V: TRBV5-1
size: .
CDR3: CASSLGDSGNTIYF
DNA: TGCGCCAGCAGCTTGGGAGACTCTGGAAACACCATATATTTT

length: 15
D: TRBD2
J: TRBJ2-7
V: TRBV11-2
size: .
CDR3: CASSLGLAASQVQYF
DNA: TGTGCCAGCAGCTTAGGGCTAGCGGCGAGTCAGGTGCAGTACTTC

length: 12
D: .
J: TRBJ1-5
V: TRBV2
size: .
CDR3: CASRVGDQPQHF
DNA: TGTGCCAGCAGGGTCGGGGATCAGCCCCAGCATTTT

length: 15
D: TRBD2
J: TRBJ2-7
V: TRBV28
size: .
CDR3: CASSFSWREGYEQYF
DNA: TGTGCCAGCAGTTTTAGTTGGCGGGAGGGCTACGAGCAGTACTTC

length: 14
D: .
J: TRBJ1-4
V: TRBV6-1
size: .
CDR3: CASGSGGTNEKLFF
DNA: TGTGCCAGCGGGAGTGGGGGCACTAATGAAAAACTGTTTTTT